One sample yielded the 2 T cell receptor beta chains listed below, sequenced in a study of CD4 T cells in relation to SARS-CoV-2 and coronaviruses. No antigens are known for them. Using immunoSEQ multiplex PCR, the repertoire was profiled, and TCRdb retains in-frame clones only, with some absent. The table has about 18,000 clones, around 73% seen once. Unexposed donor CD4+ T cells date from about 2011-2018, before the COVID-19 pandemic. CD4+ T cells were isolated from the cells after around 9 days of culture. Sequenced sample: CD4+ T cells from PBMCs, cultured in vitro. Receptors originate from a human donor in good health.

The V and J genes are TRBV9 and TRBJ2-5; 10 bases line up with TRBD2. V shed 0 bases and J 2 bases; nucleotides not matched to a gene: 4. There are 16 residues in the CDR3. The germline CDR1 and CDR2 sequences are SGDLS and YYNGEE. Written as DNA, the CDR3 is TGTGCCAGCAGCGTAGCAGCGGGAGGGATACAAGAGACCCAGTACTTC. Translated: CASSVAAGGIQETQYF.

DNA of the CDR3: TGTGCCAGCAGCCGCACCCCGGAAGAGACCCAGTACTTC. Amino acid sequence: CASSRTPEETQYF. The chain employs TRBV9 and TRBJ2-5; no clear D gene. Germline CDR1 and CDR2: SGDLS and YYNGEE. The CDR3 spans 13 residues. With 4 bases removed from V and 3 bases from J, the gap between germline ends came to 10 bases.